The rows below give T cell receptor beta chains drawn from one sample of a study of CD8 T cells in Susac syndrome. TCRdb itself ran the immunoSEQ multiplex PCR reads through MiXCR, one entry per CDR3 protein. The sample holds some 130,000 distinct CDR3 sequences, 95% seen once. Material for sequencing was CD8+ T cells from PBMCs. The receptors shown here come from a human donor with Susac syndrome. CDR3s include the opening cysteine and the closing phenylalanine or tryptophan. A D gene is named only where the DNA matches it firmly. The size of a clone is reported for some rows only, either as once, few or many, or as a class for expanded clones.

TRBV4-1	TRBD1	TRBJ2-7	NA	CASSQASTTGEEYF	TGCGCCAGCAGCCAAGCCTCAACGACAGGGGAAGAGTACTTC
TRBV12-3/TRBV12-4	NA	TRBJ1-2	NA	CASSFVRGGYTF	TGTGCCAGCAGTTTTGTCCGAGGGGGCTACACCTTC
TRBV10-3	TRBD2	TRBJ2-6	NA	CATEDVGSGRSGANVLTF	TGTGCCACGGAGGACGTTGGTAGCGGGAGATCTGGGGCCAACGTCCTGACTTTC
TRBV7-9	NA	TRBJ2-7	NA	CASSPRDSTYEQYF	TGTGCCAGCAGCCCCCGGGACTCAACCTACGAGCAGTACTTC
TRBV4-2	NA	TRBJ1-1	NA	CASSQVGGDEAFF	TGTGCCAGCAGCCAGGTCGGGGGGGATGAAGCTTTCTTT
TRBV12-3/TRBV12-4	TRBD1	TRBJ2-1	NA	CASSPGTAYNEQFF	TGTGCCAGCAGCCCCGGGACAGCCTACAATGAGCAGTTCTTC
TRBV20-1	NA	TRBJ2-7	NA	CSARAPGSTYEQYF	TGCAGTGCTAGGGCCCCCGGGAGCACCTACGAGCAGTACTTC
TRBV28	NA	TRBJ2-1	few	CASSLRGYNEQFF	TGTGCCAGCAGTTTGAGAGGATACAATGAGCAGTTCTTC
TRBV5-1	NA	TRBJ1-1	NA	CASREVLNTEAFF	TGCGCCAGCAGAGAAGTTTTGAACACTGAAGCTTTCTTT
TRBV28	NA	TRBJ1-5	NA	CASSLYDSNQPQHF	TGTGCCAGCAGTTTATATGATAGCAATCAGCCCCAGCATTTT
TRBV15	TRBD2	TRBJ2-1	NA	CATSGVLAGGNEQFF	TGTGCCACCAGCGGGGTACTAGCGGGTGGGAATGAGCAGTTCTTC
TRBV7-3	TRBD2	TRBJ2-5	NA	CASSLFGDVGGSWQETQYF	TGTGCCAGCAGCTTATTTGGCGATGTCGGCGGGAGTTGGCAAGAGACCCAGTACTTC
TRBV11-1	NA	TRBJ2-7	NA	CASAGATASYEQYF	TGTGCCAGCGCCGGAGCGACGGCCTCCTACGAGCAGTACTTC
TRBV9	NA	TRBJ2-1	NA	CASSVPGDNEQFF	TGTGCCAGCAGCGTGCCCGGGGACAATGAGCAGTTCTTC
TRBV28	NA	TRBJ2-5	NA	CASSFLQGTAETQYF	TGTGCCAGCAGTTTTCTCCAGGGCACGGCGGAGACCCAGTACTTC
TRBV29-1	TRBD1	TRBJ2-2	NA	CSVEGQGAGGELFF	TGCAGCGTTGAAGGGCAGGGGGCGGGAGGGGAGCTGTTTTTT
TRBV5-1	TRBD1	TRBJ2-3	NA	CASSSGQGTDTQYF	TGTGCCAGCAGCTCCGGACAGGGTACAGATACGCAGTATTTT
TRBV2	NA	TRBJ2-1	NA	CASSIAPSSSYNEQFF	TGTGCCAGCAGTATAGCTCCCTCAAGCTCCTACAATGAGCAGTTCTTC
TRBV27	TRBD1	TRBJ1-2	NA	CASSSGDRVIGYTF	TGTGCCAGCAGTTCAGGGGACAGGGTAATTGGCTACACCTTC
TRBV27	TRBD2	TRBJ2-1	NA	CASSLVSASGTYNEQFF	TGTGCCAGCAGTTTAGTCTCAGCTAGCGGAACCTACAATGAGCAGTTCTTC
TRBV27	TRBD1	TRBJ1-1	NA	CASSPSRTGKTEAFF	TGTGCCAGCAGTCCAAGTAGGACAGGGAAGACTGAAGCTTTCTTT
TRBV14	NA	TRBJ2-7	NA	CASSPRTVVSYEQYF	TGTGCCAGCAGCCCACGGACAGTTGTTTCCTACGAGCAGTACTTC